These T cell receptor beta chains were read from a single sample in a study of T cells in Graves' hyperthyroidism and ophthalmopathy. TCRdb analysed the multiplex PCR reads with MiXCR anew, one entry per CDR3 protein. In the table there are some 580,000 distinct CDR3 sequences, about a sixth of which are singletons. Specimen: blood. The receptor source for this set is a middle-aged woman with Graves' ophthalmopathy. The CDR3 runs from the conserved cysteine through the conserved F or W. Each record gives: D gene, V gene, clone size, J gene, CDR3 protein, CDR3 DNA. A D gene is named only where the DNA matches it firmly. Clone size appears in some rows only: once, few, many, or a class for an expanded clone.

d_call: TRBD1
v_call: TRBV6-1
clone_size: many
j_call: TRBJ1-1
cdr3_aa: CASSETTGTEAFF
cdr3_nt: TGTGCCAGCAGTGAAACGACAGGGACTGAAGCTTTCTTT

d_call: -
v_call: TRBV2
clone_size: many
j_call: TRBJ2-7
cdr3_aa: CASSTWGGAPYEQYF
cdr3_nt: TGTGCCAGCAGTACGTGGGGCGGGGCTCCCTACGAGCAGTACTTC

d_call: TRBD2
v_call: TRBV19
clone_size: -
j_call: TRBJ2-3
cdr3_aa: CASSMYREVTSTDTQYF
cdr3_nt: TGTGCCAGTAGTATGTATCGGGAGGTAACTAGCACAGATACGCAGTATTTT

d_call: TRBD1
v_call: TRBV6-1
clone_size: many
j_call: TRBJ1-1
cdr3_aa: CASWDRGPMNTEAFF
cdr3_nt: TGTGCCAGCTGGGACAGGGGGCCGATGAACACTGAAGCTTTCTTT

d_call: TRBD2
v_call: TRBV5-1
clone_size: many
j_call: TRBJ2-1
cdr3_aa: CASSSPPGLAGASNEQFF
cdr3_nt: TGCGCCAGCAGCTCGCCTCCGGGACTAGCGGGGGCCTCCAATGAGCAGTTCTTC

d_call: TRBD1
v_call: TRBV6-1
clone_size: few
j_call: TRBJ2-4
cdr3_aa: CASSERGQWVDIQYF
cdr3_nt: TGTGCCAGCAGTGAACGGGGACAGTGGGTGGACATTCAGTACTTC

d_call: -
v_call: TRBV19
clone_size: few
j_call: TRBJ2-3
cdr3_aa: CASSMSANSDTQYF
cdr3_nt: TGTGCCAGTAGTATGTCGGCCAATTCAGATACGCAGTATTTT

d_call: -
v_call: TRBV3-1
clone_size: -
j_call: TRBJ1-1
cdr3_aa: CASSQDPGPEYTEAFF
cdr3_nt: TGTGCCAGCAGCCAAGATCCGGGGCCAGAGTACACTGAAGCTTTCTTT

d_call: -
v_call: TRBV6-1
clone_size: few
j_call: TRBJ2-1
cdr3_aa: CASFGRPGGTEQFF
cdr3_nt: TGTGCCAGTTTCGGGAGACCAGGGGGGACTGAGCAGTTCTTC

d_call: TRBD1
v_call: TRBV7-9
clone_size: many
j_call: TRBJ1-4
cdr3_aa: CASSPRGTDHEKLFF
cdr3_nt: TGTGCCAGCAGCCCGAGAGGGACAGACCACGAAAAACTGTTTTTT

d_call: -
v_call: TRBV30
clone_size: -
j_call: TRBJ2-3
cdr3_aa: CAWSGGAKGGTDTQYF
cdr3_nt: TGTGCCTGGAGTGGGGGGGCTAAGGGGGGCACAGATACGCAGTATTTT

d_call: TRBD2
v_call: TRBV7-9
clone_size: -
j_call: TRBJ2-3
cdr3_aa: CASSSPSGLAGGTASTDTQYF
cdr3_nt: TGTGCCAGCAGCTCACCCTCGGGACTAGCGGGGGGTACCGCCAGCACAGATACGCAGTATTTT

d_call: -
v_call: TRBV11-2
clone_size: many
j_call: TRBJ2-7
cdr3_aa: CASSTTATPSYEQYF
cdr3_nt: TGTGCCAGCAGCACTACAGCGACTCCTTCCTACGAGCAGTACTTC

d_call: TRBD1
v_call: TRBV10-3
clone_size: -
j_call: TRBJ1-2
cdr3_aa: CAINQGTGRDGYTF
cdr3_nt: TGTGCCATCAACCAAGGGACAGGCCGGGATGGCTACACCTTC

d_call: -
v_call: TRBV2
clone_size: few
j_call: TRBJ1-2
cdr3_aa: CASSEDAGDGYTF
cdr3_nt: TGTGCCAGCAGTGAAGATGCAGGGGATGGCTACACCTTC